The 19 T cell receptor beta chains given below trace back to one sample, sequenced in a study of cytomegalovirus exposure and HLA in healthy donors. The PCR employed 60 Vbeta primers together with 13 Jbeta primers. Sequencing was performed with immunoSEQ multiplex PCR; in TCRdb, only in-frame clones are kept and a portion is missing. Of roughly 120,000 clones listed, about 76% were seen once; the top ten hold approximately 4.4%. The sequencing sample was made of PBMCs. The source is a man between 25 and 39 years old in good health and CMV-seropositive.

This clone was seen only once. The rearrangement joins TRBV27 to TRBJ1-1, with 8 positions matching TRBD1. The CDR3 runs to 12 residues. V shed 8 bases and J 3 bases; nucleotides not matched to a gene: 2. The germline V gene has CDR1 MNHEY and CDR2 SMNVEV (reference sequence). CDR3 sequence (DNA): TGTGCCAGCGCAGGGGGCTACACTGAAGCTTTCTTT. Encoded protein: CASAGGYTEAFF.

V gene TRBV9 combines with J gene TRBJ1-2, with D tentatively TRBD1 (5 bases). V lost 0 bases to trimming and J lost 4 bases, with 13 bases between them. From germline, CDR1 is SGDLS and CDR2 YYNGEE. The CDR3 has 15 amino acids. The CDR3 nucleotides read TGTGCCAGCAGCGTAGACGGGCGGGGGACCTATGGCTACACCTTC. Its protein product is CASSVDGRGTYGYTF.

This sequence joins TRBV5-6 and TRBJ1-4; D possibly corresponds to TRBD1 (6 bases). Trimming left V 2 bases short and J 8 bases short, with 13 bases between. CDR1 is SGHDT and CDR2 is YYEEEE in the germline V gene. This CDR3 contains 14 residues. CDR3 DNA: TGTGCCAGCAGCTTCACAGGGCATGAGGAAAAACTGTTTTTT. Residues: CASSFTGHEEKLFF.

The J gene is TRBJ1-6, the V gene TRBV28, with D possibly being TRBD1 (5 bases). Germline V gene lookup returns CDR1 MDHEN and CDR2 SYDVKM. Trimming cost V 8 bases and J 7 bases, with 18 bases left between them. CDR3 length equals 15 residues. The CDR3 bases are TGTGCCAGCGGACCTCTTCTCAGGGAAAATTCACCCCTCCACTTT. Encoded protein: CASGPLLRENSPLHF.

This chain links TRBV10-3 with TRBJ2-2, with 8 bases lining up with TRBD1. The junction had 3 bases not matched to a gene; V was cut back by 6 bases and J by 6 bases. Germline V gene data show CDR1 as ENHRY and CDR2 as SYGVKD. The CDR3 length is 13 residues. CDR3 DNA sequence: TGTGCCATCAGGCAGGGGGCATCCGGGGAGCTGTTTTTT. Its translation is CAIRQGASGELFF.

The chain is built from TRBV2 and TRBJ1-2, with D possibly TRBD1 on 6 matching bases. This CDR3 comprises 15 residues. Trimming stripped 6 bases from V and 0 bases from J, with 14 bases between. The germline V gene has CDR1 SNHLY and CDR2 FYNNEI. Written as DNA, the CDR3 is TGTGCCAGCAGGAAGGGGGGGGATACTAACTATGGCTACACCTTC. It translates to CASRKGGDTNYGYTF.

In this sample, this clone turned up a few times. The chain couples TRBV10-1 to TRBJ2-1; D might be TRBD2 (7 bases). Trimming took off 1 base at V and 10 bases at J, with 11 bases between the two ends. The CDR3 sequence is 13 residues long. In germline, CDR1 is WNHNN, CDR2 SYGVQD (reference sequence). CDR3 DNA: TGCGCCAGCAGTGAGTGGGGGGGCCGGGAGCAGTTCTTC. Protein: CASSEWGGREQFF.

The V gene is TRBV28, the J gene TRBJ1-4; D is possibly TRBD1 (5 bases). V was shortened by 6 bases and J by 3 bases, with 14 bases between the two germline ends. The CDR3 has 15 amino acids. The V gene's germline CDR1 is MDHEN and CDR2 SYDVKM. The CDR3 region has the DNA TGTGCCAGCAGCTCTCCAGGGATCCCTAATGAAAAACTGTTTTTT. Encoded protein: CASSSPGIPNEKLFF.

The gene calls are TRBV15 and TRBJ1-3; D is unclear. The CDR3 has 13 residues. Germline values: CDR1 LNHNV, CDR2 YYDKDF (reference sequence). Trimming took off 3 bases at V and 4 bases at J, with 7 bases between the two ends. CDR3 loop: CATSSYPGNTIYF. Here the CDR3 DNA reads TGTGCCACCAGCAGTTATCCGGGAAACACCATATATTTT.

The V call is TRBV12-1, the J call TRBJ2-3; the DNA was not used to check the table's D call, TRBD2. TRBV12-1 is a recognized pseudogene. CDR3 length: 18 residues. The CDR3 region is CASSFETSGRISTDTQYF. The CDR3 DNA reads TGTGCCAGCAGCTTTGAGACTAGCGGGCGAATTAGCACAGATACGCAGTATTTT.

This clone was detected only once. This rearrangement joins TRBV2 to TRBJ1-4; possibly TRBD1 for D (6 bases). Germline assignment: CDR1 SNHLY and CDR2 FYNNEI. Trimming stripped 4 bases from V and 8 bases from J, with 8 bases between. The CDR3 has 12 amino acids. CDR3 loop: CASSGRGEKLFF. The CDR3 nucleotides read TGTGCCAGCAGTGGCAGGGGCGAAAAACTGTTTTTT. The full variable domain, its missing parts supplied by reference TRBV2 and TRBJ1-4, is EPEVTQTPSHQVTQMGQEVILRCVPISNHLYFYWYRQILGQKVEFLVSFYNNEISEKSEIFDDQFSVERPDGSNFTLKIRSTKLEDSAMYFCASSGRGEKLFFGSGTQLSVL.

This clone was seen once. Without the conserved terminal phenylalanine or tryptophan, this CDR3 likely stems from a read error. This chain links TRBV15 with TRBJ1-5, with D tentatively TRBD1 (6 bases). The CDR3 is 17 amino acids. Trimming cost V 0 bases and J 0 bases, with 12 bases left between them. From germline, CDR1 is LNHNV and CDR2 YYDKDF (reference sequence). This CDR3 reads CATSRDQGPFSNQPQHL. Written as DNA, the CDR3 is TGTGCCACCAGCAGAGACCAGGGGCCCTTTAGCAATCAGCCCCAGCATCTT.

The chain joins TRBV30 to TRBJ1-2, with 7 bases lining up with TRBD1. Germline CDR1 is GTSNPN and CDR2 is SVGIG (reference sequence). CDR3 length: 15 residues. V was clipped by 0 bases and J by 5 bases; unmatched bases: 9. CDR3 in DNA: TGTGCCTGGAGTGTACAAGGCAGGGGGGAATATGGCTACACCTTC. This translates into CAWSVQGRGEYGYTF.

V usage is TRBV7-9 and J usage is TRBJ2-1; TRBD2 is a possible D gene (7 bases). Trimming took off 6 bases at V and 12 bases at J, with 15 bases between the two ends. This CDR3 region has 12 residues. Germline V gives CDR1 SEHNR, CDR2 FQNEAQ (reference sequence). Written as DNA, the CDR3 is TGTGCCAGCAGTCTAGGGGGGGCAGGGCAGTTCTTC. Its protein is CASSLGGAGQFF. The complete variable domain, with remaining parts taken from reference TRBV7-9 and TRBJ2-1, reads DTGVSQNPRHKITKRGQNVTFRCDPISEHNRLYWYRQTLGQGPEFLTYFQNEAQLEKSRLLSDRFSAERPKGSFSTLEIQRTEQGDSAMYLCASSLGGAGQFFGPGTRLTVL.

This sequence joins TRBV7-2 and TRBJ1-6, with D possibly being TRBD1 (5 bases). The CDR3 loop spans 15 amino acids. V lost 2 bases and J 7 bases, leaving 12 bases between the germline ends. Germline V gene lookup returns CDR1 SGHTA and CDR2 FQGNSA. The CDR3 nucleotides read TGTGCCAGCAGCTTAAGTCGGGGGGAAAATTCACCCCTCCACTTT. Its translation: CASSLSRGENSPLHF.

The V gene is TRBV27, the J gene TRBJ2-2; no reliable D call. V was pared by 4 bases and J by 0 bases, with 3 bases between. The CDR3 consists of 13 residues. In germline, CDR1 is MNHEY, CDR2 SMNVEV (reference sequence). The CDR3 loop reads CASSSTNTGELFF. The DNA of the CDR3 is TGTGCCAGCAGTTCAACGAACACCGGGGAGCTGTTTTTT.

V usage is TRBV7-2 and J usage is TRBJ2-7; a weak D match, TRBD2 (6 bases). In germline, CDR1 is SGHTA, CDR2 FQGNSA. The ends were cut back, 3 bases at V and 6 bases at J, with 12 bases in the middle. The CDR3 runs 13 residues. DNA of the CDR3: TGTGCCAGCAGCTTTACCCTGGGGGGCGAGCAGTACTTC. This sequence encodes CASSFTLGGEQYF. The full variable domain, its missing parts supplied by reference TRBV7-2 and TRBJ2-7, is GAGVSQSPSNKVTEKGKDVELRCDPISGHTALYWYRQSLGQGLEFLIYFQGNSAPDKSGLPSDRFSAERTGGSVSTLTIQRTQQEDSAVYLCASSFTLGGEQYFGPGTRLTVT.

The J gene is TRBJ1-4, the V gene TRBV6-1, with D perhaps TRBD1 (5 bases). The CDR3 consists of 15 residues. Per germline, CDR1 MNHNS and CDR2 SASEGT. The V end was cut by 4 bases, the J end by 5 bases, with 14 bases between. DNA of the CDR3: TGTGCCAGCAGTGGTCGACAGAGCAAGAATGAAAAACTGTTTTTT. Residues: CASSGRQSKNEKLFF.

The chain has TRBV5-1 and TRBJ2-5; the match to TRBD2 covers 11 bases. From germline, CDR1 is SGHRS and CDR2 YFSETQ. The CDR3 totals 19 residues. V shed 4 bases, J shed 0 bases, and the junction held 14 bases outside the gene matches. As DNA, the CDR3 is TGCGCCAGCAGCCAAGGGTCGCTAGCGGGGGGCTGGTACCAAGAGACCCAGTACTTC. As protein: CASSQGSLAGGWYQETQYF.